What follows is one T cell receptor (beta chain) and its context. There are 17 residues in the CDR3. Germline lookup yields CDR1 SEHNR and CDR2 FQNEAQ (reference sequence). The V segment lost 3 bases and the J segment 7 bases; nucleotides outside the gene matches: 13. The authors' processing: It was from reference gene primer amplification that nucleated cell counts were estimated. Measured with immunoSEQ multiplex PCR; TCRdb has only the in-frame clones, and not every one. V and J calls and clone size are as listed in that table; D and trimming were resolved from the DNA. The data show approximately 66,000 clones, roughly 90% seen once. The entry originates in a study of blood T cell repertoires in COVID-19. On the study more broadly: Some COVID-19 samples were acute and others convalescent; all came from the United States, Italy and Spain. The analysed material was cDNA or gDNA that came from T cells, B-cell-depleted T cells, or PBMCs.

The sequence was collected from a woman aged 50 to 65 with active or convalescent COVID-19. The chain has TRBV7-9 and TRBJ2-2; 8 bases line up with TRBD2. Sequencing was performed on peripheral blood. The CDR3 nucleotides read TGTGCCAGCAGCTTCCCTCGGGAGGGCCGGGTTGGCGGGGAGCTGTTTTTT. Protein product: CASSFPREGRVGGELFF.